These 21 T cell receptor beta chains were all obtained from the same sample, sequenced in a study of cytomegalovirus exposure and HLA in healthy donors. Data came from immunoSEQ multiplex PCR; TCRdb stores just in-frame clones and leaves some out. The repertoire holds some 170,000 clones, with roughly 86% as singletons. Sequenced material: PBMCs. All receptors derive from a man aged 18 to 29 in good health and CMV-seropositive.

The rearrangement links TRBV13 to TRBJ2-7; 12 bases agree with TRBD1. This CDR3 has 14 residues. The V segment lost 5 bases and the J segment 7 bases; nucleotides outside the gene matches: 6. Germline lookup yields CDR1 PRHDT and CDR2 FYEKMQ (reference sequence). The CDR3 DNA sequence: TGTGCCAGCAGCAGGGGACAGGGGGCTAAAGAGCAGTACTTC. This encodes CASSRGQGAKEQYF.

The rearrangement links TRBV7-9 to TRBJ2-1, with 8 nucleotides matching TRBD1. The junction had 8 bases not matched to a gene; V was cut back by 5 bases and J by 5 bases. The germline gives CDR1 SEHNR, CDR2 FQNEAQ (reference sequence). CDR3 length: 15 residues. The DNA for the CDR3 is TGTGCCAGCAGCCCCCGGACAGGGAAGGACAATGAGCAGTTCTTC. Encoded protein: CASSPRTGKDNEQFF.

As to this clone: Other DNA sequences in this sample translate to the same CDR3. The chain's CDR3 is CASSVASGQETQYF. CDR3 DNA sequence: TGTGCCAGCAGCGTAGCGTCAGGGCAAGAGACCCAGTACTTC. The rearrangement uses TRBV9 and TRBJ2-5, with D possibly being TRBD1 (5 bases). Looked up from germline, CDR1 is SGDLS and CDR2 is YYNGEE. Trimming took off 0 bases at V and 2 bases at J, with 8 bases between the two ends. This CDR3 contains 14 residues.

J is TRBJ2-1 and V is TRBV7-6; 11 bases line up with TRBD2. This CDR3 is built from 15 residues. V was pared by 5 bases and J by 12 bases, with 12 bases of the junction left unmatched. CDR1 SGHVS and CDR2 FNYEAQ come from the germline V gene. CDR3 DNA sequence: TGTGCCAGCAGCGAACAGACTAGCGGGACAGCCAGGCAGTTCTTC. Protein product: CASSEQTSGTARQFF.

The gene calls are TRBV19 and TRBJ1-1; D is possibly TRBD1 (5 bases). V gave up 7 bases and J gave up 4 bases, with 13 bases separating them. The CDR3 is made up of 13 amino acids. The germline V gene has CDR1 LNHDA and CDR2 SQIVND (reference sequence). CDR3 sequence: CASTLRGGTEAFF. The CDR3 region has the DNA TGTGCCAGTACCCTGAGGGGAGGCACTGAAGCTTTCTTT.

The chain employs TRBV6-5 and TRBJ2-1; 8 bases match TRBD1. This CDR3 has 14 amino acids. The germline gives CDR1 MNHEY, CDR2 SVGAGI. J lost 10 bases, V lost 6 bases, and 11 bases had no gene match. The CDR3 bases are TGTGCCAGCAGCCTCTCCCGACAGGGGACCGAGCAGTTCTTC. Its protein is CASSLSRQGTEQFF.

The gene calls are TRBV4-1 and TRBJ1-1; unclear D gene. CDR3 length: 13 amino acids. Looked up from germline, CDR1 is MGHRA and CDR2 is YSYEKL. The ends were cut back, 4 bases at V and 0 bases at J, with 6 bases in the middle. In DNA, the CDR3 is TGCGCCAGCAGCCTGGGCGTGAACACTGAAGCTTTCTTT. It yields the protein CASSLGVNTEAFF.

This clone was counted between two and nine times. The chain carries TRBV19 and TRBJ2-1; 7 bases map to TRBD1. Germline V gene sequence: CDR1 LNHDA, CDR2 SQIVND (reference sequence). The junction had 10 bases not matched to a gene; V was cut back by 9 bases and J by 8 bases. This CDR3 is built from 13 residues. CDR3 nucleotides: TGTGCCAGCTCAGGGGGTGTCTTGTATGAGCAGTTCTTC. Translation gives CASSGGVLYEQFF.

The chain carries TRBV7-3 and TRBJ2-3; D not resolved. V was clipped by 5 bases and J by 3 bases, with 12 bases between them. The CDR3 covers 14 residues. Germline V lookup: CDR1 SGHTA, CDR2 FQGTGA. The CDR3 DNA follows: TGTGCCAGCAGCCAATGGGCTGGAACAGATACGCAGTATTTT. It yields the protein CASSQWAGTDTQYF.

V and J are TRBV7-2 and TRBJ2-7; 12 nucleotides agree with TRBD1. Unmatched junction bases numbered 5, after V lost 4 bases and J lost 7 bases. Germline V gene sequence: CDR1 SGHTA, CDR2 FQGNSA. The length of the CDR3 is 14 residues. CDR3 sequence (DNA): TGTGCCAGCAGCTCGGGACAGGGGGCGTGGGAGCAGTACTTC. Amino acids: CASSSGQGAWEQYF.

The gene calls are TRBV6-1 and TRBJ1-2; weak D call: TRBD1 (6 bases). The length of the CDR3 is 16 residues. Germline CDR1 is MNHNS and CDR2 is SASEGT. Between the trimmed V and J ends, which lost 4 bases and 2 bases, there was a span of 17 bases. The CDR3 nucleotides are TGTGCCAGCAGTGCCAACTACGGACAGCTCAACTATGGCTACACCTTC. Amino acids: CASSANYGQLNYGYTF.

CDR3 nucleotide sequence: TGTGCCAGCAGCCCCCGGGGGAACACTGAAGCTTTCTTT. Translated, it gives CASSPRGNTEAFF. V gene TRBV5-4 combines with J gene TRBJ1-1; D remains ambiguous. This CDR3 has 13 residues. Germline V gives CDR1 SGHNT, CDR2 YYREEE (reference sequence). The germline V and J ends were trimmed by 4 bases and 1 base, with 8 bases remaining between them.

This clone was observed a handful of times. The genes are TRBV18 and TRBJ1-6, with D possibly being TRBD1 (5 bases). Deletions cut 2 bases from V and 10 bases from J, with 12 bases between. CDR1 KGHSH and CDR2 LQKENI come from the germline V gene. The CDR3 sequence is 14 residues long. This CDR3 reads CASSPSQAGSPLHF. In DNA form, the CDR3 reads TGTGCCAGCTCACCATCACAGGCTGGGTCACCCCTCCACTTT.

This clone was detected only a few times. The chain joins TRBV4-3 to TRBJ2-1; 7 bases line up with TRBD2. The CDR3 loop spans 17 amino acids. Germline lookup yields CDR1 LGHNA and CDR2 YSLEER. The trim removed 1 base at V and 7 bases at J, leaving 13 bases unmatched. CDR3 sequence (DNA): TGCGCCAGCAGCCAAGGGGCAGGGCTTACGGGAGGTAATGAGCAGTTCTTC. Protein: CASSQGAGLTGGNEQFF.

The rearrangement joins TRBV27 to TRBJ1-5; D perhaps matches TRBD1 (6 bases). Germline V gives CDR1 MNHEY, CDR2 SMNVEV (reference sequence). The CDR3 totals 16 residues. Trimming shortened V by 8 bases and J by 5 bases, and 22 bases separated the two germline ends. The CDR3 nucleotides read TGTGCCAGCGCCGCGGGGGACGGGGGCGGTTATCAGCCCCAGCATTTT. Translating gives CASAAGDGGGYQPQHF.

The chain joins TRBV7-8 to TRBJ1-1, with unresolved D. Trimming removed 3 bases at V and 3 bases at J, with 5 bases between. The CDR3 is 12 amino acids. Germline CDR1 is SGHVS and CDR2 is FQNEAQ. CDR3 in DNA: TGTGCCAGCAGCTTCCGGGACACTGAAGCTTTCTTT. Its translation: CASSFRDTEAFF.

This chain connects TRBV7-7 to TRBJ2-7; tentative D call: TRBD2 (6 bases). The CDR3 loop spans 13 amino acids. CDR1 and CDR2 (germline): SSHAT, FNYEAQ (reference sequence). This chain's CDR3 is CASAAEGSYEQYF. The CDR3 DNA follows: TGTGCTAGCGCAGCGGAGGGGTCCTACGAGCAGTACTTC.

The chain is built from TRBV7-2 and TRBJ2-3, with 11 bases fitting TRBD2. The germline V gene encodes CDR1 SGHTA and CDR2 FQGNSA. The junction had 2 bases not matched to a gene; V was cut back by 7 bases and J by 2 bases. There are 14 residues in the CDR3. CDR3 DNA: TGTGCCAGCACACTAGCGGGAGTCACAGATACGCAGTATTTT. Protein sequence: CASTLAGVTDTQYF.

As regards this clone: Other DNA variants within this sample encode the same CDR3. The chain employs TRBV6-5 and TRBJ2-2; D is possibly TRBD1 (6 bases). The germline V gene encodes CDR1 MNHEY and CDR2 SVGAGI. V lost 2 bases to trimming and J lost 5 bases, with 6 bases between them. The CDR3 contains 13 residues. This CDR3 is CASSYTGTGELFF. The CDR3 coding sequence is TGTGCCAGCAGTTACACAGGGACCGGGGAGCTGTTTTTT.

V and J are TRBV7-3 and TRBJ2-1; TRBD1 aligns across 8 bases. The CDR3 length is 15 residues. V was clipped by 5 bases and J by 0 bases; unmatched bases: 3. Germline V lookup: CDR1 SGHTA, CDR2 FQGTGA. In DNA, the CDR3 is TGTGCCAGCAGCCCGACAGGGGACTCCTACAATGAGCAGTTCTTC. Translating gives CASSPTGDSYNEQFF.

The chain links TRBV7-2 to TRBJ2-2, with TRBD1 identical over 7 bases. CDR3 length equals 15 residues. The germline CDR1 and CDR2 sequences are SGHTA and FQGNSA. The J segment lost 5 bases and the V segment lost 5 bases, leaving 8 bases of the junction unmatched. The CDR3 is CASSKWAGGTGELFF. The CDR3 DNA is TGTGCCAGCAGCAAATGGGCAGGGGGAACCGGGGAGCTGTTTTTT.